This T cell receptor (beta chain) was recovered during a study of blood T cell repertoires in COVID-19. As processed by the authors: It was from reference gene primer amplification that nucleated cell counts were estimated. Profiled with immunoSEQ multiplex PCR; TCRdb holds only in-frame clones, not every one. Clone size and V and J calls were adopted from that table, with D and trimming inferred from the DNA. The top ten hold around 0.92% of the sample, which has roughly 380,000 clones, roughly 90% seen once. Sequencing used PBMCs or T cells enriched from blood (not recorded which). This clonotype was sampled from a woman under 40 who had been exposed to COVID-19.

The CDR3 coding sequence is TGCGCCAGCAGCTTACAGGGGACGTTGGGGATCTACGAGCAGTACTTC. Residues: CASSLQGTLGIYEQYF. The V gene is TRBV5-1, the J gene TRBJ2-7; 7 nucleotides agree with TRBD1. Germline V lookup: CDR1 SGHRS, CDR2 YFSETQ. The V gene end was trimmed by 2 bases and the J gene end by 3 bases; junction bases not matched to a gene: 11. CDR3 length: 16 amino acids.